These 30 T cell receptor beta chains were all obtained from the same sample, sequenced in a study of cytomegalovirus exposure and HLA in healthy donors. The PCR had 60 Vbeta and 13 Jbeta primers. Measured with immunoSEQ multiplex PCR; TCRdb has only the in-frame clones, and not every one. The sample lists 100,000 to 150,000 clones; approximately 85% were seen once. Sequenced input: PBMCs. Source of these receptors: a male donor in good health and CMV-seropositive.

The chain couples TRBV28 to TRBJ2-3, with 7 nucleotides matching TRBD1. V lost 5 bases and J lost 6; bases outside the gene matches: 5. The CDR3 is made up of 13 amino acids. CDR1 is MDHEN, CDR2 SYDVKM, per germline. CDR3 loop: CASSTTGFDTQYF. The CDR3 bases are TGTGCCAGCAGTACGACAGGGTTCGATACGCAGTATTTT.

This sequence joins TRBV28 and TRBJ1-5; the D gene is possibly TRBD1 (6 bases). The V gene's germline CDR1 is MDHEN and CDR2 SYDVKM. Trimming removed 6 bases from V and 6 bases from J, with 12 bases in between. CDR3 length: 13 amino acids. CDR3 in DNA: TGTGCCAGCAGATGGGGGCTGAGTCAGCCCCAGCATTTT. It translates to CASRWGLSQPQHF.

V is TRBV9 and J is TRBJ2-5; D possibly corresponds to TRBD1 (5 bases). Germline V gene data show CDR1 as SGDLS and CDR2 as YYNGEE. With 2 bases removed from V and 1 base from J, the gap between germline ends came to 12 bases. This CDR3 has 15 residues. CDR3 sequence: CASSVQGGVQETQYF. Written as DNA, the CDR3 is TGTGCCAGCAGCGTCCAGGGTGGAGTCCAAGAGACCCAGTACTTC.

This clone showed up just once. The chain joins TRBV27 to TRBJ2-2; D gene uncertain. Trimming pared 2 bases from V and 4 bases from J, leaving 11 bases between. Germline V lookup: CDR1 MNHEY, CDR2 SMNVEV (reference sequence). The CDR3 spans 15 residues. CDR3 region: CASSLRLVSTGELFF. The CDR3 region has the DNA TGTGCCAGCAGTTTACGCCTAGTGAGCACCGGGGAGCTGTTTTTT.

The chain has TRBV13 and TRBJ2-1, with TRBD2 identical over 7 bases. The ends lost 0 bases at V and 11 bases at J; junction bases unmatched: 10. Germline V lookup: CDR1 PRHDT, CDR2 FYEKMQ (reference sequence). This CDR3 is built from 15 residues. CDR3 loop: CASSLGGRSGNQQFF. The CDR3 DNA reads TGTGCCAGCAGCTTAGGAGGAAGAAGCGGGAACCAGCAGTTCTTC.

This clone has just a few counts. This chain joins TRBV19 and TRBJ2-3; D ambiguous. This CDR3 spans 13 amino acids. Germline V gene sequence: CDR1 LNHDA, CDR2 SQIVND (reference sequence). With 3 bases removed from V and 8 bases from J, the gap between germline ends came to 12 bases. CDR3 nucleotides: TGTGCCAGTAGTATGGGTGTTCGGAGTACGCAGTATTTT. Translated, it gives CASSMGVRSTQYF.

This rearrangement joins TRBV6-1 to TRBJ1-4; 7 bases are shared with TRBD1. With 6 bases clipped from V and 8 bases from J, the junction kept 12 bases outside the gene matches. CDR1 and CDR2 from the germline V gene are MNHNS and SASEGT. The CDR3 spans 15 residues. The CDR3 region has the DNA TGTGCCAGCAGGTGGCAGGGGGAGGTAAACGAAAAACTGTTTTTT. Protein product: CASRWQGEVNEKLFF.

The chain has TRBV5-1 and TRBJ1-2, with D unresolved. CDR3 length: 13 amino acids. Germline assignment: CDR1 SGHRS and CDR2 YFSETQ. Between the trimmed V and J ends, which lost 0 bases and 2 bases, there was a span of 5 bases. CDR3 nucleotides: TGCGCCAGCAGCTTGGCCGGGAACTATGGCTACACCTTC. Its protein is CASSLAGNYGYTF.

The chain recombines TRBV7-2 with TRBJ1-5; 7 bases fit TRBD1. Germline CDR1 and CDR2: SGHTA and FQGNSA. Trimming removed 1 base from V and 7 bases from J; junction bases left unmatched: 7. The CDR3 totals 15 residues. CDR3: CASSLEDRVIQPQHF. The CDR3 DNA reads TGTGCCAGCAGCTTAGAAGACAGGGTGATCCAGCCCCAGCATTTT.

DNA of the CDR3: TGTGCCAGCAGCCCGGCGGTGGGGCGACAGTACTTC. Amino acids: CASSPAVGRQYF. The chain carries TRBV11-1 and TRBJ2-5; tentatively, D is TRBD1 (5 bases). With 5 bases removed from V and 11 bases from J, the gap between germline ends came to 15 bases. The CDR3 length is 12 residues. Germline CDR1 is SGHAT and CDR2 is FQDESV (reference sequence).

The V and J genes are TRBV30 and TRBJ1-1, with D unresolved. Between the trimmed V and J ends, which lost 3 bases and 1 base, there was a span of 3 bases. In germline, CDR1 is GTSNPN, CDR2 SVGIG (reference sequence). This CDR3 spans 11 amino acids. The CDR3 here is CAWRQNTEAFF. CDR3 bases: TGTGCCTGGAGACAGAACACTGAAGCTTTCTTT.

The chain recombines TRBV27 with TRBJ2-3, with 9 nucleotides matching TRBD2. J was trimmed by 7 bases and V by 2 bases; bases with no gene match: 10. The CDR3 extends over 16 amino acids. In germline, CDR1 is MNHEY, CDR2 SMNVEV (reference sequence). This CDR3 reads CASSLQRLAVPNTQYF. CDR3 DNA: TGTGCCAGCAGTTTACAGAGACTAGCGGTCCCGAATACGCAGTATTTT.

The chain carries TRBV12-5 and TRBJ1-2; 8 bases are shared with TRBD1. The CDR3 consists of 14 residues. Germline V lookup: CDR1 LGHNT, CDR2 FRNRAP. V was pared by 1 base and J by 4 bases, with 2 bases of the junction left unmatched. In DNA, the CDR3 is TGTGCTAGTGGTTTGGGACAGGGGCCCTATGGCTACACCTTC. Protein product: CASGLGQGPYGYTF.

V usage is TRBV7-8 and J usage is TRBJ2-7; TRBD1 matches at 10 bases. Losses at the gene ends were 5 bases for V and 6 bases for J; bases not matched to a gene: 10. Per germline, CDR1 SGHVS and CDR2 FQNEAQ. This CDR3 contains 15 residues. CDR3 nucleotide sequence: TGTGCCAGCAGCCTAATCGTGGGACAGGGGTTCGAGCAGTACTTC. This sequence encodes CASSLIVGQGFEQYF.

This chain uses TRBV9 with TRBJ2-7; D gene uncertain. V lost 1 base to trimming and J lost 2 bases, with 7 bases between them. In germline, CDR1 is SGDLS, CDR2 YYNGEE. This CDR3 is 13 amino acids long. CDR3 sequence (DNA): TGTGCCAGCAGCGTACGAGGTCCCTACGAGCAGTACTTC. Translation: CASSVRGPYEQYF.

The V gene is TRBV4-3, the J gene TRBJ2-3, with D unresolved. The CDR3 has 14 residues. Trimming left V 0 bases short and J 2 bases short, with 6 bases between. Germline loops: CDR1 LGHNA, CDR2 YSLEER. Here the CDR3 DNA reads TGCGCCAGCAGCCAAGATAGAACCACAGATACGCAGTATTTT. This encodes CASSQDRTTDTQYF.

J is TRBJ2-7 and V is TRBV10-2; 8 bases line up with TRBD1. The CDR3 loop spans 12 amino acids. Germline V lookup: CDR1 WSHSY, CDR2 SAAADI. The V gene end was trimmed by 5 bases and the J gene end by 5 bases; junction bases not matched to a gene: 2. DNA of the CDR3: TGCGCCAGCAGTTGGACAGGGAACGAGCAGTACTTC. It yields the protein CASSWTGNEQYF.

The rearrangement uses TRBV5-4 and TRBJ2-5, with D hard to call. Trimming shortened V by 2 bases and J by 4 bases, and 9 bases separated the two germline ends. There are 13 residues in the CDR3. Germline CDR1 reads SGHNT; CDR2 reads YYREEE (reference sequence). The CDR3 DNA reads TGTGCCAGCAGCTTCCCCGGTGCAGAGACCCAGTACTTC. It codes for CASSFPGAETQYF.

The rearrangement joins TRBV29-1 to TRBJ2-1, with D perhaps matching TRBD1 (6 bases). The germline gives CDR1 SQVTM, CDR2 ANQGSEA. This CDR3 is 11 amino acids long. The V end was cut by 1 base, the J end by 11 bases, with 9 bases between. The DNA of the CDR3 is TGCAGCGTTGAAGTGGGACAAAAGCAGTTCTTC. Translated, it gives CSVEVGQKQFF.

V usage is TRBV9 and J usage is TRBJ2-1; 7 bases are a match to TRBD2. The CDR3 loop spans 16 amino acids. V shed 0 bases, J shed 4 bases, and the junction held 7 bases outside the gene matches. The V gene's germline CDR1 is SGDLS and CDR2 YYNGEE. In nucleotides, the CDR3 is TGTGCCAGCAGCGTAGCTGGCGGGAGCGCATACAATGAGCAGTTCTTC. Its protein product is CASSVAGGSAYNEQFF.

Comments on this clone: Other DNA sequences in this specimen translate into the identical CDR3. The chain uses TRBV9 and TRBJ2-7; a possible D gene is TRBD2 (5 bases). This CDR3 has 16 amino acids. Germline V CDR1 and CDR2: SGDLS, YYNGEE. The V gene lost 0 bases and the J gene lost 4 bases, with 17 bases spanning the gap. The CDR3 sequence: CASSVAGEFYPYEQYF. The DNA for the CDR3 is TGTGCCAGCAGCGTAGCTGGGGAGTTCTATCCTTACGAGCAGTACTTC.

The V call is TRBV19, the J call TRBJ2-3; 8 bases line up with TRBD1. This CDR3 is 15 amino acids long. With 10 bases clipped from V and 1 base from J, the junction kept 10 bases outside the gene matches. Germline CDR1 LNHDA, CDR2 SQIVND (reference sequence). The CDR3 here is CATYETGVGTDTQYF. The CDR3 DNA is TGTGCCACTTACGAGACAGGGGTCGGCACAGATACGCAGTATTTT.

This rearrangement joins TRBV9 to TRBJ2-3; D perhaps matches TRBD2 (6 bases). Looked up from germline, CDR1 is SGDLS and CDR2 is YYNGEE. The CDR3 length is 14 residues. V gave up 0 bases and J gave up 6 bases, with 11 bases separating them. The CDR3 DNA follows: TGTGCCAGCAGCGTAGCGGGAGTTGGGGATACGCAGTATTTT. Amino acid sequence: CASSVAGVGDTQYF.

The CDR3 bases are TGTGCCAGCTTCGGTGGATTGATAGGGACACCCTCTGAAAAACTGTTTTTT. This codes for CASFGGLIGTPSEKLFF. The V call is TRBV28, the J call TRBJ1-4; possible D gene TRBD1, 6 bases. V was trimmed by 8 bases and J by 7 bases, leaving 26 bases between them. Germline V gene data show CDR1 as MDHEN and CDR2 as SYDVKM. The CDR3 consists of 17 residues.

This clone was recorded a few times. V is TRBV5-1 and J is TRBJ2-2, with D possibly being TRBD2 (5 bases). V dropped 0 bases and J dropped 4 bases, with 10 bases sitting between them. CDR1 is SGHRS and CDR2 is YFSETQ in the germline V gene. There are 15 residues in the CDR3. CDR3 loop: CASSLDPGTTGELFF. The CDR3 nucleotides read TGCGCCAGCAGCTTGGATCCGGGAACCACCGGGGAGCTGTTTTTT.

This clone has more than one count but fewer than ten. CDR3 DNA: TGTGCCAGCAGCACACAACCCGGGGGGGGGCACAATGAGCAGTTCTTC. Residues: CASSTQPGGGHNEQFF. The genes are TRBV9 and TRBJ2-1, with TRBD2 matching 8 bases. The CDR3 runs 16 residues. J was trimmed by 5 bases and V by 4 bases; bases with no gene match: 11. Germline V gene lookup returns CDR1 SGDLS and CDR2 YYNGEE.

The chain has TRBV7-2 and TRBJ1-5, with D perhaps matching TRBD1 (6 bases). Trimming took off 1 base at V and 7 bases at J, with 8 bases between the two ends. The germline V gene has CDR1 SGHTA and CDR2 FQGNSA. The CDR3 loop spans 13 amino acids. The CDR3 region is CASSLDRDQPQHF. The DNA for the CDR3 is TGTGCCAGCAGCTTAGACAGGGACCAGCCCCAGCATTTT.

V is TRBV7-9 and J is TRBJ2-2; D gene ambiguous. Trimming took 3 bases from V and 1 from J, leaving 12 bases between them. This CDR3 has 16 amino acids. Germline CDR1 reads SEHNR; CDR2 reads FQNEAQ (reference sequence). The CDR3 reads CASSFVRQMNTGELFF. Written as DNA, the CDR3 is TGTGCCAGCAGCTTTGTTCGCCAGATGAACACCGGGGAGCTGTTTTTT.

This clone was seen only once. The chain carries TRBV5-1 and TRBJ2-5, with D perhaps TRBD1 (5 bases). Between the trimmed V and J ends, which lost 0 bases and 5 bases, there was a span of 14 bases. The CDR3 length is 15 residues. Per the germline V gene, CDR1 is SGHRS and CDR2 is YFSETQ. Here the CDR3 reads CASSLETRPGETQYF. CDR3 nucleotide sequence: TGCGCCAGCAGCTTGGAAACTCGACCAGGGGAGACCCAGTACTTC.

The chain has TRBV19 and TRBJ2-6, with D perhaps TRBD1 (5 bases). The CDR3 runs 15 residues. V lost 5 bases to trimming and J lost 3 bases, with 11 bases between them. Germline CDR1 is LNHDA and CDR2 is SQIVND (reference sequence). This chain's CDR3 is CASSEGAGGANVLTF. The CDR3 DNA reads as TGTGCCAGTAGTGAAGGGGCTGGTGGGGCCAACGTCCTGACTTTC.